This T cell receptor (beta chain) was retrieved from a study of blood T cell repertoires in COVID-19. Study context: From T cells, B-cell-depleted T cells, or PBMCs came the material, which was cDNA or gDNA.

CDR1 is DFQATT and CDR2 is SNEGSKA in the germline V gene (reference sequence). V lost 3 bases to trimming and J lost 5 bases, with 8 bases between them. This CDR3 region has 12 residues. The repertoire was sequenced with immunoSEQ multiplex PCR; TCRdb's copy has only in-frame clones and lacks some. The table includes about 340,000 clones, about 86% detected once. Sequences were obtained from PBMCs or T cells enriched from blood (not recorded which). The genes are TRBV20-1 and TRBJ1-5; weak D call: TRBD1 (5 bases). The TCR originated in a woman between 40 and 50 years old with acute COVID-19. CDR3 sequence (DNA): TGCAGTGCTAGTTGGGGGGATCAGCCCCAGCATTTT. Translating gives CSASWGDQPQHF.